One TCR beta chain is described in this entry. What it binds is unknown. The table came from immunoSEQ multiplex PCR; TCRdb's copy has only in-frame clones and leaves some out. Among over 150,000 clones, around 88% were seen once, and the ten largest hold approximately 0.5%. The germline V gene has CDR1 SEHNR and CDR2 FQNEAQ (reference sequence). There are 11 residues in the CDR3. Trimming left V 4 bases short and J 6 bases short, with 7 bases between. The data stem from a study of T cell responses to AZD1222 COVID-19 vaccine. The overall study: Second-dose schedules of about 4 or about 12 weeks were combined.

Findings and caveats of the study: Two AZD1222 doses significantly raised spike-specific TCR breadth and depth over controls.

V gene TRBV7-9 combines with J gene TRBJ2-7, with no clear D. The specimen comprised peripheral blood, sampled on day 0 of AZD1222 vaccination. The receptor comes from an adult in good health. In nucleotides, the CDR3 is TGTGCCAGCAGCTCGGATGGCGAGCAGTACTTC. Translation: CASSSDGEQYF.